Presented here are 10 T cell receptor beta chains from one specimen sequenced in a study of OX40 agonist ivuxolimab in advanced cancers. Assay used: immunoSEQ multiplex PCR; TCRdb lists only in-frame clones, some missing. The sample lists some 80,000 clones; just under 95% were seen once. Sequenced here: CD4+ or CD8+ T cells sorted from blood, sampled in a trial of the OX40 agonist ivuxolimab. All receptors derive from an adult with an advanced solid tumor such as melanoma, head and neck, liver or kidney cancer.

On this clone itself: The same CDR3 can be traced to other DNA sequences in this sample. The chain links TRBV5-1 to TRBJ2-1; TRBD2 agrees at 15 bases. The germline CDR1 and CDR2 sequences are SGHRS and YFSETQ. The junction had 8 bases not matched to a gene; V was cut back by 3 bases and J by 7 bases. There are 17 residues in the CDR3. The chain's CDR3 is CASSYPGLAGGRNEQFF. Here the CDR3 DNA reads TGCGCCAGCAGCTATCCGGGACTAGCGGGGGGTCGTAATGAGCAGTTCTTC.

The rearrangement uses TRBV9 and TRBJ1-3, with 8 bases fitting TRBD1. Germline CDR1 and CDR2: SGDLS and YYNGEE. The CDR3 sequence is 17 residues long. V shed 5 bases and J 3 bases; nucleotides not matched to a gene: 13. Written as DNA, the CDR3 is TGTGCCAGCAGTTTAAGTCCCCAGGGGGCAGGTGGAAACACCATATATTTT. Amino acids: CASSLSPQGAGGNTIYF.

The rearrangement links TRBV5-1 to TRBJ1-1; D remains ambiguous. Looked up from germline, CDR1 is SGHRS and CDR2 is YFSETQ. This CDR3 comprises 13 residues. V was pared by 4 bases and J by 0 bases, with 7 bases between. The CDR3 bases are TGCGCCAGCAGCCCCCGGGTGAACACTGAAGCTTTCTTT. This encodes CASSPRVNTEAFF.

CDR3: CASSSTGQYEQYF. The CDR3 nucleotides are TGTGCCAGCAGTTCGACAGGGCAATACGAGCAGTACTTC. The chain is built from TRBV2 and TRBJ2-7, with TRBD1 identical over 7 bases. Germline CDR1 is SNHLY and CDR2 is FYNNEI. Trimming took 5 bases from V and 4 from J; bases not matched to a gene: 5. This CDR3 has 13 amino acids.

The rearrangement uses TRBV29-1 and TRBJ2-3; D is possibly TRBD2 (6 bases). Trimming left V 7 bases short and J 1 base short, with 15 bases between. In germline, CDR1 is SQVTM, CDR2 ANQGSEA. This CDR3 is built from 14 residues. This CDR3 is CSARRESGTDTQYF. CDR3 nucleotides: TGCAGCGCCCGGAGGGAGTCGGGCACAGATACGCAGTATTTT.

CDR3 in amino acids: CASRSRTNQPQHF. CDR3 bases: TGTGCCAGCAGATCCAGGACCAATCAGCCCCAGCATTTT. This chain uses TRBV6-5 with TRBJ1-5; no firm D call. With 6 bases removed from V and 3 bases from J, the gap between germline ends came to 9 bases. The germline V gene encodes CDR1 MNHEY and CDR2 SVGAGI. This CDR3 has 13 amino acids.

This chain links TRBV19 with TRBJ1-1, with 12 bases identical to TRBD1. The CDR3 runs 16 residues. Germline-derived CDR1 and CDR2 are LNHDA and SQIVND (reference sequence). Unmatched junction bases numbered 6, after V lost 5 bases and J lost 2 bases. The CDR3 spells CASSLGTGGYNTEAFF. The CDR3 DNA sequence: TGTGCCAGTAGTCTGGGGACAGGGGGCTACAACACTGAAGCTTTCTTT.

This CDR3 reads CASSSGSGRGQNQPQHF. The DNA for the CDR3 is TGTGCCAGCAGCTCGGGTAGTGGCAGGGGGCAGAATCAGCCCCAGCATTTT. V usage is TRBV5-8 and J usage is TRBJ1-5; 8 bases are shared with TRBD1. CDR1 is SGHTS and CDR2 is YDEGEE in the germline V gene. The CDR3 is 17 amino acids. The V gene end was trimmed by 3 bases and the J gene end by 4 bases; junction bases not matched to a gene: 12.

The rearrangement joins TRBV9 to TRBJ1-3; 7 bases are a match to TRBD1. The length of the CDR3 is 16 residues. Germline-derived CDR1 and CDR2 are SGDLS and YYNGEE. Trimming took 3 bases from V and 0 from J; bases not matched to a gene: 6. The CDR3 reads CASSALGTDSGNTIYF. In DNA, the CDR3 is TGTGCCAGCAGCGCCCTAGGGACAGACTCTGGAAACACCATATATTTT.

Turning to this clone: This CDR3 is also generated by other DNA sequences in the sample. V gene TRBV5-1 combines with J gene TRBJ2-1; no reliable D call. Trimming left V 2 bases short and J 10 bases short, with 13 bases between. The CDR3 contains 13 residues. Germline V gene lookup returns CDR1 SGHRS and CDR2 YFSETQ. CDR3 residues: CASSFDPLGEQFF. The CDR3 DNA sequence: TGCGCCAGCAGCTTTGACCCGCTAGGGGAGCAGTTCTTC.